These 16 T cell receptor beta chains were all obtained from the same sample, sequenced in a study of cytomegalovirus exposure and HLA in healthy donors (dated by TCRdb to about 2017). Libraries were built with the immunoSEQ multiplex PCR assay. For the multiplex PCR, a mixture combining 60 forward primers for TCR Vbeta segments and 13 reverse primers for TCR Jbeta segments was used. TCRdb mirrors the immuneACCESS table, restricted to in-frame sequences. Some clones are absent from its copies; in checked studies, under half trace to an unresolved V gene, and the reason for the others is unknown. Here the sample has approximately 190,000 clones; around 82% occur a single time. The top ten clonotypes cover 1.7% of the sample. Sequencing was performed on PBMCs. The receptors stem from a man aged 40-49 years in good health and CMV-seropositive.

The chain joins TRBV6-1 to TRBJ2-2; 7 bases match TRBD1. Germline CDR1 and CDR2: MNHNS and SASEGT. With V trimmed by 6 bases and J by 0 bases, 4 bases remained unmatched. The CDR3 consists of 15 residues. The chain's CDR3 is CASRDDRANTGELFF. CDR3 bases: TGTGCCAGCAGAGACGACAGGGCGAACACCGGGGAGCTGTTTTTT.

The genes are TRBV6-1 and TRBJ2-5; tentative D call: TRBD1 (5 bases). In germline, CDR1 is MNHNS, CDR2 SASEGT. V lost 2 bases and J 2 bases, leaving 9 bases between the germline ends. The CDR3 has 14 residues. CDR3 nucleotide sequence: TGTGCCAGCAGTGAAAGGCCAGGGCAAGAGACCCAGTACTTC. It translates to CASSERPGQETQYF.

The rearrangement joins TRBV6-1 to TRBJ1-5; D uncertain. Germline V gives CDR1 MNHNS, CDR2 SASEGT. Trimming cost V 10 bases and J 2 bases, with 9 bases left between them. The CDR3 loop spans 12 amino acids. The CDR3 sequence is CATKSGNQPQHF. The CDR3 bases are TGTGCCACCAAATCAGGCAATCAGCCCCAGCATTTT.

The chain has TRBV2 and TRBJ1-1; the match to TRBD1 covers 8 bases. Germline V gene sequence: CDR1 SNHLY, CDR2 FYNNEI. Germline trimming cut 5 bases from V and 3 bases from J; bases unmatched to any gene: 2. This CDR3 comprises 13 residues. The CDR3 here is CASSTDRDTEAFF. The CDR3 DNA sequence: TGTGCCAGCAGTACGGACAGGGACACTGAAGCTTTCTTT.

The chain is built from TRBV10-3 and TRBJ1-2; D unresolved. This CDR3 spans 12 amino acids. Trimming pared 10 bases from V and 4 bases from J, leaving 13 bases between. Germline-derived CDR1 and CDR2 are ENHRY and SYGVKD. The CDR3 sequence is CATEKPGYGYTF. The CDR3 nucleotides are TGTGCCACCGAGAAGCCGGGCTATGGCTACACCTTC.

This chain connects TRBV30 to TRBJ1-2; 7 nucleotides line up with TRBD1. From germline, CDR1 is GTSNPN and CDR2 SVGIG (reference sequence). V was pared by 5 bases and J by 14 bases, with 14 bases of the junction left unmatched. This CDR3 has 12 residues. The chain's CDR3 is CAWHLGKGAVTF. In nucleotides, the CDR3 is TGTGCCTGGCACTTGGGGAAGGGGGCGGTAACCTTC.

The CDR3 is CASSKPGLGTYEQYF. In DNA form, the CDR3 reads TGTGCCAGTAGTAAACCGGGACTAGGGACCTACGAGCAGTACTTC. V usage is TRBV19 and J usage is TRBJ2-7; 8 nucleotides align to TRBD2. CDR1 is LNHDA and CDR2 is SQIVND in the germline V gene (reference sequence). V lost 4 bases, J lost 2 bases, and 7 bases stayed unmatched. This CDR3 comprises 15 residues.

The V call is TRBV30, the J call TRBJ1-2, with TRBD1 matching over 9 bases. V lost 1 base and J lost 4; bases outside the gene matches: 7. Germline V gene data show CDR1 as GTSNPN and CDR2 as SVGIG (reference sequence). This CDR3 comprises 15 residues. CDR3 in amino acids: CAWSEGTGLPYGYTF. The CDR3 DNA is TGTGCCTGGAGTGAGGGGACAGGGCTCCCCTATGGCTACACCTTC.

CDR3 loop: CASRASLHNEQFF. CDR3 DNA sequence: TGTGCCAGCAGAGCGAGCCTCCACAATGAGCAGTTCTTC. The chain links TRBV6-5 to TRBJ2-1; D remains ambiguous. Germline CDR1 MNHEY, CDR2 SVGAGI. V lost 6 bases and J lost 5, with 11 bases in between. This CDR3 is 13 amino acids long.

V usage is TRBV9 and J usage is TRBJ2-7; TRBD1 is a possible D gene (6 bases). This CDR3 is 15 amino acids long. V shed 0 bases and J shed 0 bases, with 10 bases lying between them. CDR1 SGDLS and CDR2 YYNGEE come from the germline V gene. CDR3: CASSVGKGGSYEQYF. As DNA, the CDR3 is TGTGCCAGCAGCGTAGGTAAAGGGGGCTCCTACGAGCAGTACTTC.

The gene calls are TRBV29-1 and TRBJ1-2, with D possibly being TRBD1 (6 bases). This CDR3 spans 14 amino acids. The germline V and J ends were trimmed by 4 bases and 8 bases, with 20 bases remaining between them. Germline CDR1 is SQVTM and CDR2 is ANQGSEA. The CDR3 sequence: CSVGDRDIGRGYTF. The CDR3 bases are TGCAGCGTTGGAGACCGGGACATCGGTCGGGGCTACACCTTC.

In nucleotides, the CDR3 is TGTGCCAGCAGCGAGAGGACTAGCGGGAGTGGAGAGACCCAGTACTTC. This sequence encodes CASSERTSGSGETQYF. The chain links TRBV7-9 to TRBJ2-5, with TRBD2 matching over 13 bases. There are 16 residues in the CDR3. V lost 5 bases and J lost 4; bases outside the gene matches: 7. From germline, CDR1 is SEHNR and CDR2 FQNEAQ (reference sequence).

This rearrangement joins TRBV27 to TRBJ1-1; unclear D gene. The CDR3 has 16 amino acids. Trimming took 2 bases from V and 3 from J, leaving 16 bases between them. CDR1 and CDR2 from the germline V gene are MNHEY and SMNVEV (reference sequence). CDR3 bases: TGTGCCAGCAGTTTAACCTCCAGGCGGCGGGACACTGAAGCTTTCTTT. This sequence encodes CASSLTSRRRDTEAFF.

The CDR3 reads CASSPSSSTNYEQYF. For the CDR3, the DNA is TGTGCCAGCTCACCATCTTCTAGCACTAACTACGAGCAGTACTTC. The V gene is TRBV18, the J gene TRBJ2-7; TRBD2 is a possible D gene (5 bases). Trimming took off 2 bases at V and 3 bases at J, with 14 bases between the two ends. Germline CDR1 KGHSH, CDR2 LQKENI. The length of the CDR3 is 15 residues.

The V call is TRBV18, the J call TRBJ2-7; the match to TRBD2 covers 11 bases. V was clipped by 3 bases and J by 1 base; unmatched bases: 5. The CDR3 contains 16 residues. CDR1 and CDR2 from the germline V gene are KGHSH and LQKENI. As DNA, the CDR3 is TGTGCCAGCTCACCCCAACTAGCGGGAGCTTCCTACGAGCAGTACTTC. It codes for CASSPQLAGASYEQYF.

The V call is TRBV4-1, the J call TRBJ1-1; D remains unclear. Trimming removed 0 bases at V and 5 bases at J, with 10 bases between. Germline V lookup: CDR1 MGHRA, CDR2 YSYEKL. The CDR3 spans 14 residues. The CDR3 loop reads CASSQDPRSTEAFF. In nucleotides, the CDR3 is TGCGCCAGCAGCCAAGATCCCAGGTCTACTGAAGCTTTCTTT.